The 2 T cell receptor beta chains in this list originate from one sample, sequenced in a study of blood T cells in healthy people across ages. With a J-beta primer mix and a sample-barcoded 5' primer, a second PCR ran roughly 7 to 11 cycles. TCRdb recomputed calls from the 5' RACE reads with MiXCR, one row per CDR3 protein. Of about 620,000 distinct CDR3 sequences in the sample, more than 45% were seen once. Sequenced: blood. The receptors shown here come from a woman of 80 years or more in good health.

The chain joins TRBV12-3 or TRBV12-4 to TRBJ1-5; D unclear. This CDR3 spans 16 amino acids. V was shortened by 2 bases and J by 3 bases, with 14 bases between the two germline ends. The CDR3 DNA sequence: TGTGCCAGCAGTTTAAGGCGGATGCGGGCCAATCAGCCCCAGCATTTT. Amino acids: CASSLRRMRANQPQHF.

This clonotype came up a few times. The chain recombines TRBV28 with TRBJ1-6; 8 nucleotides line up with TRBD1. In germline, CDR1 is MDHEN, CDR2 SYDVKM. The CDR3 spans 13 residues. V gave up 9 bases and J gave up 7 bases; unmatched junction bases: 5. In DNA, the CDR3 is TGTGCCAGTGGGTGGGACAGGAATTCACCCCTCCACTTT. Protein sequence: CASGWDRNSPLHF. Full variable domain (remainder filled in from reference TRBV28 and TRBJ1-6): DVKVTQSSRYLVKRTGEKVFLECVQDMDHENMFWYRQDPGLGLRLIYFSYDVKMKEKGDIPEGYSVSREKKERFSLILESASTNQTSMYLCASGWDRNSPLHFGNGTRLTVT.